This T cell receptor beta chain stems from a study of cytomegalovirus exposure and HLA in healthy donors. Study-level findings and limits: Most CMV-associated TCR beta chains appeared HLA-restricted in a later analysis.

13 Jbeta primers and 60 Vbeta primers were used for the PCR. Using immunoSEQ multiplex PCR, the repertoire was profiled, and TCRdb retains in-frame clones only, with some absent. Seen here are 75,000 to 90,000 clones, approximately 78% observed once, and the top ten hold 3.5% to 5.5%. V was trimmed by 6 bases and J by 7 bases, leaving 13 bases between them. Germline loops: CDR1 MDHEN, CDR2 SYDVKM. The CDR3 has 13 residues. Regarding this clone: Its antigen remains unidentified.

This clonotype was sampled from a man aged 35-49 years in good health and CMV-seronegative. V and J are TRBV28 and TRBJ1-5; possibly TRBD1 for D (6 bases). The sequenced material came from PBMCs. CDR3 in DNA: TGTGCCAGCAGCTTCAGGGGCGGCCAGCCCCAGCATTTT. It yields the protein CASSFRGGQPQHF.